Listed below are T cell receptor beta chains from one sample, sequenced in a study of beta chain features in type 1 diabetes. TCRdb's table, derived via immunoSEQ multiplex PCR, lists solely in-frame clones and lacks some. Among 150,000 to 200,000 clones listed, around 8.4% were seen once. Sequencing input: central memory CD4+ T cells from blood. These receptors all come from a woman aged 18-29 years with type 1 diabetes. CDR3s include the opening cysteine and the closing phenylalanine or tryptophan. The D gene is left open where the match is weak. For some rows the clone size is stated as once, few or many, or as a class when expanded; others skip it.

cdr3_length	v_call	clone_size	d_call	j_call	cdr3_aa	cdr3_nt
14	TRBV29-1	NA	TRBD1	TRBJ2-7	CSVAEDRSSYEQYF	TGCAGCGTCGCCGAGGACAGGAGCTCCTACGAGCAGTACTTC
17	TRBV4-3	NA	TRBD2	TRBJ2-3	CASSQARASGGGDTQYF	TGCGCCAGCAGCCAAGCTCGGGCTAGCGGAGGTGGAGATACGCAGTATTTT
14	TRBV7-2	few	TRBD2	TRBJ2-1	CASSSGTSNNEQFF	TGTGCCAGCAGTTCCGGGACTAGTAACAATGAGCAGTTCTTC
15	TRBV9	few	TRBD1	TRBJ1-2	CASSATGGLYYGYTF	TGTGCCAGCAGCGCCACAGGGGGGCTCTACTATGGCTACACCTTC
16	TRBV19	NA	TRBD1	TRBJ2-2	CASSTTGGLNTGELFF	TGTGCCAGTAGTACAACAGGGGGCCTGAACACCGGGGAGCTGTTTTTT
15	TRBV5-1	few	NA	TRBJ2-3	CASTLTRDNTDTQYF	TGCGCCAGCACCCTAACCCGGGACAACACAGATACGCAGTATTTT
12	TRBV10-3	NA	TRBD1	TRBJ2-7	CAIQGAGYEQYF	TGTGCCATACAGGGGGCAGGTTACGAGCAGTACTTC
15	TRBV9	NA	NA	TRBJ1-5	CASSEQLGDNQPQHF	TGTGCCAGCAGCGAACAACTGGGAGATAATCAGCCCCAGCATTTT
15	TRBV16	few	TRBD1	TRBJ1-1	CASSPNRGSGTEAFF	TGTGCCAGCAGCCCAAACAGGGGGTCGGGCACTGAAGCTTTCTTT
14	TRBV30	NA	TRBD1	TRBJ2-5	CAWSFGQGTETQYF	TGTGCCTGGAGTTTCGGACAGGGCACCGAGACCCAGTACTTC
11	TRBV7-9	few	NA	TRBJ1-2	CASSLGDGYTF	TGTGCCAGCAGCTTGGGCGATGGCTACACCTTC
13	TRBV7-2	NA	TRBD2	TRBJ2-3	CASTRTRKDTQYF	TGTGCCAGCACCCGGACTAGGAAAGATACGCAGTATTTT
14	TRBV7-9	few	TRBD1	TRBJ2-7	CASSVLQGADEQYF	TGTGCCAGCTCAGTTCTACAGGGGGCGGACGAGCAGTACTTC
13	TRBV2	NA	NA	TRBJ1-5	CASDPDTNQPQHF	TGTGCCAGCGATCCGGACACAAATCAGCCCCAGCATTTT
13	TRBV4-3	few	NA	TRBJ2-7	CASSQVGTGEQYF	TGCGCCAGCAGCCAAGTCGGGACTGGAGAGCAGTACTTC
15	TRBV5-1	few	NA	TRBJ1-5	CASSLAGGVNQPQHF	TGCGCCAGCAGCTTGGCCGGGGGAGTCAATCAGCCCCAGCATTTT
14	TRBV4-3	NA	NA	TRBJ2-2	CASSRTSYTGELFF	TGCGCCAGCAGCCGAACTAGTTACACCGGGGAGCTGTTTTTT
12	TRBV6-6	NA	NA	TRBJ1-1	CASSYTYYEAFF	TGTGCCAGCAGTTACACCTATTATGAAGCTTTCTTT
13	TRBV4-3	few	NA	TRBJ2-5	CASSQAGEETQYF	TGCGCCAGCAGCCAAGCAGGGGAAGAGACCCAGTACTTC